This T cell receptor (beta chain) originates from a study of blood T cell repertoires in COVID-19. For the study at large: The United States, Italy and Spain provided the acute and convalescent COVID-19 samples. Nucleic acid was either cDNA or gDNA, and it came from T cells, B-cell-depleted T cells, or PBMCs.

Germline CDR1 is SGHRS and CDR2 is YFSETQ. Trimming shortened V by 4 bases and J by 5 bases, and 12 bases separated the two germline ends. CDR3 length: 14 residues. Original handling: Estimation of nucleated cell counts was performed using reference gene primer amplification. TCRdb's copy holds only in-frame clones and misses some; the assay was immunoSEQ multiplex PCR. The DNA gave D and trimming, while V, J and clone size come from that table. The sample contains under 250,000 clones, around 82% of which appear only once. This rearrangement joins TRBV5-1 to TRBJ1-4, with TRBD1 as a possible D gene (6 bases). Material: peripheral blood. The receptor was isolated from an elderly woman with acute or convalescent COVID-19. The CDR3 loop reads CASSMLQGNEKLFF. CDR3 DNA: TGCGCCAGCAGCATGTTACAGGGAAATGAAAAACTGTTTTTT. The full variable domain, with the rest looked up from reference TRBV5-1 and TRBJ1-4, is KAGVTQTPRYLIKTRGQQVTLSCSPISGHRSVSWYQQTPGQGLQFLFEYFSETQRNKGNFPGRFSGRQFSNSRSEMNVSTLELGDSALYLCASSMLQGNEKLFFGSGTQLSVL.